This record covers a single T cell receptor (beta chain). Its antigen is currently unknown. The data stem from a study of cytomegalovirus exposure and HLA in healthy donors. For the study at large: The Caucasian-associated ancestry cluster contained 81% of the approximately 400 genotyped donors.

Study-wide results and caveats: According to an earlier analysis, most TCR beta V segments yielded productive rearrangements about 87% or about 30% of the time. Presence/absence results assume similar sequencing depth per donor, which may not hold.

13 Jbeta primers and 60 Vbeta primers were used for the PCR. Profiled with immunoSEQ multiplex PCR; TCRdb holds only in-frame clones, not every one. The sample lists roughly 200,000 clones, 70% to 80% seen once, with less than 2% in the top ten. Samples came from healthy bone marrow donors. Trimming took 3 bases from V and 8 from J; bases not matched to a gene: 3. The V gene's germline CDR1 is SGHTA and CDR2 FQGNSA. CDR3 length: 12 amino acids. Input material: PBMCs. J is TRBJ1-2 and V is TRBV7-2; 7 nucleotides match TRBD1. This TCR derives from a girl aged 10 to 17 in good health and CMV-seropositive. Here the CDR3 reads CASSFQGGGYTF. The CDR3 bases are TGTGCCAGCAGCTTTCAGGGGGGAGGCTACACCTTC.